The 3 T cell receptor beta chains below were found in one sample sequenced in a study of CD8+ T cells in alopecia areata. Following extraction, RNA underwent reverse transcription to cDNA, which served as the sequencing template. Assay: immunoSEQ multiplex PCR; the TCRdb copy retains only in-frame clones and omits some. The sample shows some 99,000 clones, less than 50% of them seen only once. Sequenced: CD4+ T cells sorted from blood. All receptors come from a human donor with alopecia areata.

In this sample, this clone turned up a few times. The V and J genes are TRBV11-2 and TRBJ2-5, with D hard to call. V was clipped by 1 base and J by 4 bases, with 7 bases between them. There are 13 residues in the CDR3. The germline CDR1 and CDR2 sequences are SGHAT and FQNNGV. The CDR3 loop is CASSLGNGETQYF. DNA for the CDR3: TGTGCCAGCAGCTTAGGGAACGGAGAGACCCAGTACTTC.

V is TRBV30 and J is TRBJ2-6; maybe TRBD2 (6 bases). Trimming removed 0 bases from V and 2 bases from J, with 11 bases in between. From germline, CDR1 is GTSNPN and CDR2 SVGIG (reference sequence). There are 16 residues in the CDR3. The CDR3 loop reads CAWSVYGGTGANVLTF. The CDR3 DNA is TGTGCCTGGAGTGTATACGGAGGGACTGGGGCCAACGTCCTGACTTTC.

This clone is medium-sized by share. V is TRBV18 and J is TRBJ2-1; 8 nucleotides align to TRBD1. This CDR3 has 17 residues. Trimming removed 4 bases from V and 5 bases from J; junction bases left unmatched: 13. Per the germline V gene, CDR1 is KGHSH and CDR2 is LQKENI. The CDR3 nucleotides are TGTGCCAGCTCACGCCGGGGCACGGGACAGGCGGACAATGAGCAGTTCTTC. This gives the protein CASSRRGTGQADNEQFF.